The T cell receptor beta chain under discussion was sequenced for a study of T-cell reconstitution after alpha-beta-depleted transplantation in children. About this clonotype: Its antigen is still unknown.

Unique molecular identifiers featured in how the TCRbeta library was prepared. Each CDR3 protein is one row after TCRdb ran MiXCR on the PCR reads. The sample carries just under 250,000 distinct CDR3 sequences, roughly 25% recorded once. Germline V gene data show CDR1 as SGHVS and CDR2 as FNYEAQ. There are 15 residues in the CDR3. V lost 3 bases to trimming and J lost 1 base; unmatched junction nucleotides: 3. Overall study findings and caveats: After one year, T-cell counts and TCRbeta diversity mostly came from new T cells.

Material: PBMCs, obtained before TCRalphabeta/CD19-depleted stem cell transplant. This chain links TRBV7-6 with TRBJ2-7, with 10 positions matching TRBD1. The receptor was isolated from a girl aged 2 to 10 with Fanconi anemia, due to receive a stem cell transplant. As DNA, the CDR3 is TGTGCCAGCAGCTTGGCGGACAGGGGGTCCTACGAGCAGTACTTC. It translates to CASSLADRGSYEQYF.